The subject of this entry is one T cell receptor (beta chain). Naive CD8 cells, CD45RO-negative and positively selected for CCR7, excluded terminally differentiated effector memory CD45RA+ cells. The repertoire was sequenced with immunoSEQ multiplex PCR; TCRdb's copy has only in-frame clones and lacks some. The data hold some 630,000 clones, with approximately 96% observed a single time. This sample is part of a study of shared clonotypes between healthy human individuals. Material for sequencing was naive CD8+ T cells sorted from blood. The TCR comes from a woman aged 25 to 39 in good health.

The chain's CDR3 is CASSLKPGELFF. The CDR3 DNA reads TGTGCCAGCAGTTTGAAACCCGGGGAGCTGTTTTTT. The chain uses TRBV28 and TRBJ2-2; D remains unclear. From germline, CDR1 is MDHEN and CDR2 SYDVKM. Trimming pared 3 bases from V and 6 bases from J, leaving 5 bases between. This CDR3 has 12 amino acids.